The following is a T cell receptor beta chain sequence with its context. No antigen is known for it. Base qualities are missing; no much larger clone stands one base away. The sample originates from a study of T cell clones after liver transplantation (dated by TCRdb to the late 2010s). Describing the broader study: Samples were obtained from ITN030ST, a randomized trial in which withdrawal of immunosuppression was attempted within 2 years of liver transplantation. Donor-reactive T cell clones were identified using TCRbeta sequencing after a pre-transplant mixed lymphocyte reaction and were then followed in post-transplant blood. The studied cohort comprised 8 liver transplant recipients, 3 classified as tolerant and 5 as non-tolerant. Three of the eight recipients were HCV-positive; the others were transplanted for non-autoimmune, non-viral indications. The subjects received no induction therapy and were kept on standard immunosuppression until randomization at 12-24 months post-transplant. As an antigen-independent comparator for the donor-reactive sequences, third party-reactive TCRbeta sequences from pre-transplant MLRs were identified as well. Tolerance was defined as complete immunosuppression withdrawal for at least one year with no rise in liver enzymes beyond twice the upper limit of normal. Blood samples were collected pre-transplant, pre-randomization before withdrawal, and post-randomization after either full withdrawal or failed withdrawal. The study at large found these results: In two subjects, low numbers of available donor cells limited the measurable donor-reactive repertoire. The conclusions were considered preliminary, being limited by small, heterogeneous patient numbers and non-standardized post-transplant time points. In 5 of 8 subjects, circulating donor-reactive CD4 TCRbeta sequences decreased significantly after transplant, regardless of tolerance or HCV status. Since no allograft tissue specimens were available, donor-reactive T cells may have migrated into the graft instead of being deleted. When repertoire turnover was taken into account, detection of donor-reactive sequences was significantly reduced in 7 of 8 subjects for CD4 and in 8 of 8 subjects for CD8. A greater decline was seen for donor-reactive sequences than for third party-reactive sequences, suggesting partial antigen-specific deletion unrelated to withdrawal success.

High-throughput TCRbeta CDR3 sequencing of frozen genomic DNA was performed by immunoSEQ, with PCR amplification, mapping, bias correction and internal controls included. The paper's data handling went like this. Productive rearrangements were kept, and unique TCRbeta sequences were defined by CDR3 nucleotide sequence plus V and J gene. A sequence counted as donor-reactive only if the sequence showed at least 5-fold expansion in CFSE-low cells compared with unstimulated pre-transplant cells and had a frequency of at least 0.01%. To ensure at least 90% detection power, minimum frequency thresholds were set for each subject based on that subject's lowest-template unstimulated sample. Jensen-Shannon divergence between the top 1000 TCRbeta sequences after and before transplant was used to measure repertoire turnover. Changes in detection of donor-reactive sequences were assessed with two-sided Fisher's exact tests. TCRdb carries this immuneACCESS record with in-frame sequences only. Its versions omit some clonotypes, under half of them owing to an unresolved V gene in the studies checked, with the rest unexplained. The DNA was the basis for D and trimming; V, J and clone size are from that table. The sample contains 95,000 to 110,000 clones, about 88% of them found a single time. The ten largest clonotypes hold around 2.9% of the sample.

Unstimulated PBMCs, after thawing, were stained for CD3, CD4 and CD8 and then FACS-sorted into CD3+CD4+ and CD3+CD8+ populations. Each of the 8 studied subjects was randomized to immunosuppression withdrawal. The Qiagen DNeasy Blood and Tissue Kit was used for isolation of genomic DNA. The CDR3 goes from the cysteine to the phenylalanine over 15 residues. The only DNA kept is the CDR3, 45 bases in frame from the first base. Relative to germline, V is 4 bases shorter and J is 7 bases shorter, with 17 bases between their ends. From the germline V gene, CDR1 is SGHTA and CDR2 is FQGTGA. The chain was built from TRBV7-3 and TRBJ2-1; the D element could tentatively be TRBD1 or TRBD2, as 6 bases agree for each. The starting material was CD4+ T cells from blood, obtained around 48 months after liver transplant. The origin of this receptor is a human patient who received a liver transplant. A transplant means some T cells may be of graft donor rather than patient origin. The DNA reads TGTGCCAGCAGCTCTTCGGGGGCCGTAGGAAATGAGCAGTTCTTC. Protein translation: CASSSSGAVGNEQFF.